The clone carrying this T cell receptor beta chain was seen many times. Its antigen is not identified. The ends were cut back, 1 base at V and 0 bases at J, with 10 bases in the middle. This CDR3 has 16 amino acids. The V gene's germline CDR1 is LGHDT and CDR2 YNNKEL (reference sequence). This sample is part of a study of T cells in Graves' hyperthyroidism and ophthalmopathy. Study-level results: Ophthalmopathy was predicted by the model a median of 6.5 months ahead of onset.

RNA transcripts provided the source from which TCR beta CDR3 regions were amplified. First-round RT-PCR targeting the TCR CDR3 was performed with the HTBI primer set. MiXCR was run by TCRdb on the multiplex PCR reads, yielding one entry per CDR3 protein. This repertoire shows under 350,000 distinct CDR3 sequences, about 15% found once; its top ten account for around 58%. Investigators excluded patients with uncontrolled infection, other autoimmune disease, pregnancy or lactation. Clinicians diagnosed patients from clinical symptoms, serum thyroxine and TRAb, thyroid ultrasound and orbital computed tomography. Isolation of PBMCs was performed on about 10 ml fresh peripheral blood.

The sequence derives from a woman in her sixties with Graves' ophthalmopathy. The V gene is TRBV3-1, the J gene TRBJ2-4, with no clear D. Sample: blood. The CDR3 coding sequence is TGTGCCAGCAGCCAAGGGCGCAGGCTAGCCAAAAACATTCAGTACTTC. Its protein is CASSQGRRLAKNIQYF. Based on the CDR3 plus reference TRBV3-1 and TRBJ2-4, the full variable domain is DTAVSQTPKYLVTQMGNDKSIKCEQNLGHDTMYWYKQDSKKFLKIMFSYNNKELIINETVPNRFSPKSPDKAHLNLHINSLELGDSAVYFCASSQGRRLAKNIQYFGAGTRLSVL.